This T cell receptor (beta chain) was captured in a study of T cells in Graves' hyperthyroidism and ophthalmopathy. Turning to the study itself: Peripheral blood was collected at initial diagnosis, before any treatment.

Trimming cost V 6 bases and J 2 bases, with 8 bases left between them. Germline V lookup: CDR1 MDHEN, CDR2 SYDVKM. The CDR3 sequence is 13 residues long. TCR beta CDR3 regions were amplified from RNA. A first-round RT-PCR of the TCR CDR3 used the HTBI primer set. MiXCR was run by TCRdb on the multiplex PCR reads, yielding one entry per CDR3 protein. Of about 690,000 distinct CDR3 sequences listed, about 18% are singletons. A lack of ophthalmopathy progression within 18 months defined stable Graves' hyperthyroidism. Recently diagnosed hyperthyroidism of less than 2 months' duration affected patients aged 18 to 65.

The sequencing input was blood. This chain joins TRBV28 and TRBJ1-3, with no clear D. The clonotype was recovered from a man aged 45 to 65 with Graves' hyperthyroidism. This CDR3 reads CASRLAAGNTIYF. DNA for the CDR3: TGTGCCAGCAGATTGGCAGCTGGAAACACCATATATTTT.